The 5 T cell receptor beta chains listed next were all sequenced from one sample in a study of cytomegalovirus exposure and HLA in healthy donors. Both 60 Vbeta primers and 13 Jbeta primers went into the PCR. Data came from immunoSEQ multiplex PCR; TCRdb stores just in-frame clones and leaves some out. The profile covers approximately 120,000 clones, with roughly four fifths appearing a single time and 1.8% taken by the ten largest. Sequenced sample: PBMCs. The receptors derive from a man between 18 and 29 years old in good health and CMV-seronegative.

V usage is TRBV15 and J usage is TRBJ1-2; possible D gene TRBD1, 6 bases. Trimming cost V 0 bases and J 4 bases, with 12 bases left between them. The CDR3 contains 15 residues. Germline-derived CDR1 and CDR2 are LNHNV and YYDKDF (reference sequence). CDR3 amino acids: CATSRETGQAYGYTF. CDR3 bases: TGTGCCACCAGCAGAGAAACAGGGCAGGCCTATGGCTACACCTTC.

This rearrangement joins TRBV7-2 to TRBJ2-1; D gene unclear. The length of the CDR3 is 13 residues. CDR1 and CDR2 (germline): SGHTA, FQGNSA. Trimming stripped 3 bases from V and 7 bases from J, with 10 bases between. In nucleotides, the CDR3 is TGTGCCAGCAGCTTTCTCCTTTCTAATGAGCAGTTCTTC. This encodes CASSFLLSNEQFF.

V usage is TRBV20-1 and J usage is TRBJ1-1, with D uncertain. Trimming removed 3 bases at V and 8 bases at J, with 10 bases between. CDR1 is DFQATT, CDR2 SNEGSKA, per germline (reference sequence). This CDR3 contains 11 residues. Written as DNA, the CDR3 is TGCAGTGCTAGCGGGAAGCCAGAAGCTTTCTTT. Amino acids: CSASGKPEAFF.

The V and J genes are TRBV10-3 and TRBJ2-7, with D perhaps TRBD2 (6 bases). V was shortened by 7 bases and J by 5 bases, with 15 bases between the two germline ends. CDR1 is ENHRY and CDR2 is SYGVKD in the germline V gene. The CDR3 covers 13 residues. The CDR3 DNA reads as TGTGCCATCAATGGGGCGGGGAAGAACGAGCAGTACTTC. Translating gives CAINGAGKNEQYF.

CDR3 nucleotide sequence: TGTGCCAGCAGCCCCCGGACTCCCCGGGGGGTCCCCTTCTACGAGCAGTACTTC. Translated: CASSPRTPRGVPFYEQYF. The rearrangement uses TRBV5-6 and TRBJ2-7, with 7 bases that match TRBD2. J gave up 3 bases and V 4 bases, and 19 bases lay outside the gene matches. There are 18 residues in the CDR3. Per germline, CDR1 SGHDT and CDR2 YYEEEE.